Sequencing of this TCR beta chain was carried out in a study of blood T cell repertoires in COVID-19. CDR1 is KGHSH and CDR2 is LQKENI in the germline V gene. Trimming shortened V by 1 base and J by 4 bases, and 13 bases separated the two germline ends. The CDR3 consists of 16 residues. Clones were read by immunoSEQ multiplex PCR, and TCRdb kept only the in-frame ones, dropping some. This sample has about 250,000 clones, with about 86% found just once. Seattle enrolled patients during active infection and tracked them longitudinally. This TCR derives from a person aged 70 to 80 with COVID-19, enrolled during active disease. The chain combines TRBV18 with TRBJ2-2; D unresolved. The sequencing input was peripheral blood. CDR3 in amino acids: CASSPQRLRITGELFF. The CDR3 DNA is TGTGCCAGCTCACCACAGCGCCTTCGGATCACCGGGGAGCTGTTTTTT. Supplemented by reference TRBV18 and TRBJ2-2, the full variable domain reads NAGVMQNPRHLVRRRGQEARLRCSPMKGHSHVYWYRQLPEEGLKFMVYLQKENIIDESGMPKERFSAEFPKEGPSILRIQQVVRGDSAAYFCASSPQRLRITGELFFGEGSRLTVL.